These T cell receptor beta chains were read from a single sample in a study of hypomethylating agent response in myelodysplastic syndrome. Measured with immunoSEQ multiplex PCR; TCRdb has only the in-frame clones, and not every one. Of 3,000 to 4,000 clones in the sample, around 79% were seen once. The sequencing here drew on bone marrow, taken before or after starting hypomethylating agent treatment for myelodysplastic syndrome (not recorded which). The receptors stem from a human donor with myelodysplastic syndrome. Each CDR3 is given with its conserved first and last residue. The D gene is left open where the match is weak. The size of a clone is reported for some rows only, either as once, few or many, or as a class for expanded clones.

.,TRBV7-2,.,TRBJ2-5,TGTGCCAGCAGCTTTATCCACCATTGGGAGACCCAGTACTTC,CASSFIHHWETQYF
.,TRBV27,.,TRBJ1-2,TGTGCCAGCAGTTGGGGCAGGGCCTATGGCTACACCTTC,CASSWGRAYGYTF
.,TRBV7-3,.,TRBJ2-4,TGTGCCAGCAGCCTCGGGTATGGCAAAAACATTCAGTACTTC,CASSLGYGKNIQYF
.,TRBV21-1,.,TRBJ2-4,TGTGCCAGCACCTCTCCTCTAGCCAAAAACATTCAGTACTTC,CASTSPLAKNIQYF
TRBD1,TRBV28,.,TRBJ1-3,TGTGCCAGCGGACAGGGTGGTGGAAACACCATATATTTT,CASGQGGGNTIYF
TRBD1,TRBV9,.,TRBJ2-1,TGTGCCAGCACCGTTTCCGGGACAGGGGGCAATGAGCAGTTCTTC,CASTVSGTGGNEQFF
TRBD2,TRBV6-1,.,TRBJ2-5,TGTGCCAGCAGTGTGGTCCTAGCGGGGGCTCAAGAGACCCAGTACTTC,CASSVVLAGAQETQYF
TRBD2,TRBV6-1,.,TRBJ2-6,TGTGCCAGCAGTGAGGTAGCGGGCCCCTCTGGGGCCAACGTCCTGACTTTC,CASSEVAGPSGANVLTF
TRBD1,TRBV7-2,.,TRBJ2-7,TGTGCCAGCAGGCCGAGCCAGGGGGCAGGTAACGAGCAGTACTTC,CASRPSQGAGNEQYF
.,TRBV4-1,once,TRBJ1-4,TGCGCCAGCAGCCAAGGAGGCTCTAATGAAAAACTGTTTTTT,CASSQGGSNEKLFF
TRBD2,TRBV6-4,.,TRBJ2-3,TGTGCCAGCCACCCCAGCGGGGGGGCCGTTGATACGCAGTATTTT,CASHPSGGAVDTQYF
.,TRBV9,.,TRBJ2-2,TGTGCCAGCAGCCTCTTCGGGGAGCTGTTTTTT,CASSLFGELFF
.,TRBV4-3,.,TRBJ1-4,TGCGCCAGCAGCCAAGAGTTTGCAAGTCAGGGAGGTTATGAAAAACTGTTTTTT,CASSQEFASQGGYEKLFF
.,TRBV7-2,.,TRBJ2-7,TGTGCCAGCAGCGTGTTCGCGGACTCCTACGAGCAGTACTTC,CASSVFADSYEQYF
.,TRBV9,few,TRBJ1-6,TGTGCCAGCAGCGTAGACAGGGCAAATTCACCCCTCCACTTT,CASSVDRANSPLHF
TRBD1,TRBV9,.,TRBJ1-6,TGTGCCAGCAGCACTCAACAGGGGGGTAATTCACCCCTCCACTTT,CASSTQQGGNSPLHF
.,TRBV7-2,.,TRBJ2-2,TGTGCCAGCACAGGAAGGGGTGAAACCGGGGAGCTGTTTTTT,CASTGRGETGELFF
.,TRBV10-3,.,TRBJ1-1,TGTGCCATCAGTGTTGGACATAATGAAGCTTTCTTT,CAISVGHNEAFF
.,TRBV11-2,.,TRBJ2-7,TGTGCCAGCAGCTTAAACGGGCTAGCGACGGACGAGCAGTACTTC,CASSLNGLATDEQYF
.,TRBV2,.,TRBJ1-1,TGTGCCAGCAGTTACGACAGGAACACTGAAGCTTTCTTT,CASSYDRNTEAFF
.,TRBV4-1,.,TRBJ1-6,TGCGCCAGCAGCCCAGGGATAAACCCGAGCTCCTATAATTCACCCCTCCACTTT,CASSPGINPSSYNSPLHF
.,TRBV10-3,few,TRBJ1-2,TGTGCCATCAGAGACCCGGGGGGTACATATGGCTACACCTTC,CAIRDPGGTYGYTF
TRBD2,TRBV6-6,.,TRBJ2-3,TGTGCCAGCGGACTAGCGGGGCAGGATACGCAGTATTTT,CASGLAGQDTQYF
.,TRBV5-1,.,TRBJ2-3,TGCGCCAGCAGCTTGGGGCACAGGGAGGTCGGCACAGATACGCAGTATTTT,CASSLGHREVGTDTQYF
.,TRBV7-2,.,TRBJ2-5,TGTGCCAGCAGCCCGTACGAGGAGATAGAAGAGACCCAGTACTTC,CASSPYEEIEETQYF
TRBD2,TRBV29-1,.,TRBJ2-3,TGCAGCGTTGTAACCGCGGGGGGCTCGTCGTATTTT,CSVVTAGGSSYF
TRBD1,TRBV4-3,.,TRBJ2-1,TGCGCCAGCAGCCAAGAGGGGACAGGGGCAGGAGTAAACAATGAGCAGTTCTTC,CASSQEGTGAGVNNEQFF
.,TRBV5-1,.,TRBJ1-1,TGCGCCAGCAGCTTACGACAGGAGAACACTGAAGCTTTCTTT,CASSLRQENTEAFF
TRBD2,TRBV6-1,.,TRBJ2-3,TGTGCCAGCAGTGGACTAGCGGGGGGGCCAGATACGCAGTATTTT,CASSGLAGGPDTQYF
.,TRBV5-1,.,TRBJ1-2,TGCGCCAGCAGCTTAATTCCAGGGGTGGAATATGGCTACACCTTC,CASSLIPGVEYGYTF
.,TRBV4-2,.,TRBJ2-1,TGTGCCAGCAGCTCCCAGACGAGCATTGAGCAGTTCTTC,CASSSQTSIEQFF
.,TRBV7-6,.,TRBJ2-1,TGTGCCAGCAGCCTCTTGATGGGGCAGGACAATGAGCAGTTCTTC,CASSLLMGQDNEQFF
.,TRBV27,.,TRBJ1-6,TGTGCCAGCAGTTTAGGCCTGGCCTTGGGTTCACCCCTCCACTTT,CASSLGLALGSPLHF
TRBD1,TRBV5-1,.,TRBJ1-2,TGCGCCAGCAGCGTCACAGGGGACGACGTCTATGGCTACACCTTC,CASSVTGDDVYGYTF
TRBD1,TRBV7-9,few,TRBJ2-7,TGTGCCAGCAGCCATGTTACAGGGGGCCACGAGCAGTACTTC,CASSHVTGGHEQYF
.,TRBV19,few,TRBJ2-4,TGTGCCAGTAGTGTTCCGGGGGCTGGGAACATTCAGTACTTC,CASSVPGAGNIQYF
.,TRBV30,.,TRBJ2-3,TGTGCCTGGAGTACGGACCACTCAGGCACAGATACGCAGTATTTT,CAWSTDHSGTDTQYF
.,TRBV7-9,few,TRBJ1-2,TGTGCCAGCAGCAACGCCGGACAGTTCCATGGCTACACCTTC,CASSNAGQFHGYTF
.,TRBV7-8,few,TRBJ2-7,TGTGCCAGCAGCTTAGGGGGTGGGCAGTACTTC,CASSLGGGQYF
.,TRBV18,.,TRBJ1-5,TGTGCCAGCTCCCCGAGGTACGGGGGCAATCAGCCCCAGCATTTT,CASSPRYGGNQPQHF
TRBD1,TRBV27,.,TRBJ2-7,TGTGCCAGCAGTAGACAGGGATTCAACGAGCAGTACTTC,CASSRQGFNEQYF
TRBD1,TRBV7-3,.,TRBJ2-2,TGTGCCAGCAGCTTAGGCAGGGGGCGTAACACCGGGGAGCTGTTTTTT,CASSLGRGRNTGELFF